The 10 T cell receptor beta chains below were found in one sample sequenced in a study of regulatory T cells in long-lasting Graves disease. Arm-PCR with iRepertoire HTBI primers amplified the CDR3 regions for these TCR beta libraries. TCRdb re-analysed the multiplex PCR reads in MiXCR, keeping a single row per CDR3 protein. The sample lists approximately 400,000 distinct CDR3 sequences, 15% occurring once. Noted time point: newly diagnosed GD, antithyroid drugs for less than 3 months. Extracted RNA from PBMCs served as the source of the TCR library. In addition, the sample was reused for a study of T cells in Graves' hyperthyroidism and ophthalmopathy.

Material: peripheral blood mononuclear cells (PBMCs), obtained at new diagnosis, from a patient treated with antithyroid drugs. The receptors were gathered from a woman aged 25-40 years with Graves disease.

This clonotype was counted a few times. The J gene is TRBJ1-5, the V gene TRBV4-1; D gene ambiguous. CDR3 length: 16 residues. CDR1 is MGHRA, CDR2 YSYEKL, per germline. V was trimmed by 0 bases and J by 1 base, leaving 10 bases between them. The CDR3 region is CASSQDERLSNQPQHF. CDR3 coding DNA: TGCGCCAGCAGCCAAGATGAGCGGCTAAGCAATCAGCCCCAGCATTTT.

There are many counts of this clonotype. This rearrangement joins TRBV11-3 to TRBJ2-1; 7 nucleotides line up with TRBD2. J was trimmed by 8 bases and V by 5 bases; bases with no gene match: 6. This CDR3 is built from 13 residues. Germline CDR1 and CDR2: SGHNT and YENEEA. The CDR3 spells CASSPPGGYEQFF. The CDR3 DNA reads TGTGCCAGCAGCCCTCCGGGGGGATATGAGCAGTTCTTC.

Many counts were recorded for this clonotype. This chain joins TRBV27 and TRBJ1-4; tentative D call: TRBD1 (5 bases). The CDR3 sequence is 14 residues long. The germline gives CDR1 MNHEY, CDR2 SMNVEV (reference sequence). With 0 bases removed from V and 6 bases from J, the gap between germline ends came to 8 bases. Here the CDR3 reads CASSLSSGDEKLFF. For the CDR3, the DNA is TGTGCCAGCAGTTTATCCTCGGGGGATGAAAAACTGTTTTTT.

This clonotype appeared many times. J is TRBJ2-7 and V is TRBV6-1; no definite D call. CDR1 is MNHNS, CDR2 SASEGT, per germline. V lost 0 bases and J lost 1, with 16 bases in between. This CDR3 is built from 17 residues. CDR3 sequence: CASSEARGPQLSYEQYF. The CDR3 region has the DNA TGTGCCAGCAGTGAAGCGCGAGGACCTCAATTATCCTACGAGCAGTACTTC.

The table lists this clonotype with many counts. The chain's CDR3 is CATSDPTGFQETQYF. The CDR3, as DNA: TGTGCCACCAGTGACCCGACAGGGTTCCAAGAGACCCAGTACTTC. The V and J genes are TRBV24-1 and TRBJ2-5; 7 bases are a match to TRBD1. The junction had 5 bases not matched to a gene; V was cut back by 4 bases and J by 1 base. Germline V gene sequence: CDR1 KGHDR, CDR2 SFDVKD. This CDR3 comprises 15 residues.

This clonotype has a handful of counts. The CDR3 DNA is TGCGCCAGCAGCGGGTCAACAGTGAACACTGAAGCTTTCTTT. Protein product: CASSGSTVNTEAFF. The rearrangement uses TRBV5-1 and TRBJ1-1; D not certain. V lost 4 bases and J lost 0, with 10 bases in between. Germline V CDR1 and CDR2: SGHRS, YFSETQ. The CDR3 loop spans 14 amino acids.

This clonotype has at least ten counts. The chain links TRBV5-8 to TRBJ2-3, with TRBD2 identical over 13 bases. The V segment lost 3 bases and the J segment 5 bases; nucleotides outside the gene matches: 15. This CDR3 spans 19 amino acids. Looked up from germline, CDR1 is SGHTS and CDR2 is YDEGEE. CDR3 sequence reads: CASSSKPGLAGRLGDTQYF. The CDR3 bases are TGTGCCAGCAGCTCAAAGCCGGGACTAGCGGGAAGACTGGGAGATACGCAGTATTTT.

This clonotype has ten or more counts. The rearrangement links TRBV7-9 to TRBJ2-1; 7 bases align to TRBD2. The CDR3 loop spans 13 amino acids. CDR1 and CDR2 from the germline V gene are SEHNR and FQNEAQ (reference sequence). Trimming removed 4 bases from V and 11 bases from J; junction bases left unmatched: 8. CDR3 sequence (DNA): TGTGCCAGCAGCTCCGCGCGGGAGACACAGCAGTTCTTC. Amino acids: CASSSARETQQFF.

This clonotype was recorded a few times. The chain employs TRBV5-4 and TRBJ1-1; D call uncertain. The ends were cut back, 1 base at V and 4 bases at J, with 11 bases in the middle. This CDR3 has 14 amino acids. Germline V lookup: CDR1 SGHNT, CDR2 YYREEE (reference sequence). CDR3 in DNA: TGTGCCAGCAGCTTGTGGGTACTGGGCACTGAAGCTTTCTTT. It yields the protein CASSLWVLGTEAFF.

The sample holds many counts of this clonotype. The chain uses TRBV20-1 and TRBJ1-1, with D possibly TRBD1 on 5 matching bases. Trimming cost V 0 bases and J 1 base, with 12 bases left between them. CDR1 is DFQATT, CDR2 SNEGSKA, per germline (reference sequence). This CDR3 is 15 amino acids long. This CDR3 is CSARDPKGRNTEAFF. For the CDR3, the DNA is TGCAGTGCTAGAGATCCCAAGGGGAGGAACACTGAAGCTTTCTTT.